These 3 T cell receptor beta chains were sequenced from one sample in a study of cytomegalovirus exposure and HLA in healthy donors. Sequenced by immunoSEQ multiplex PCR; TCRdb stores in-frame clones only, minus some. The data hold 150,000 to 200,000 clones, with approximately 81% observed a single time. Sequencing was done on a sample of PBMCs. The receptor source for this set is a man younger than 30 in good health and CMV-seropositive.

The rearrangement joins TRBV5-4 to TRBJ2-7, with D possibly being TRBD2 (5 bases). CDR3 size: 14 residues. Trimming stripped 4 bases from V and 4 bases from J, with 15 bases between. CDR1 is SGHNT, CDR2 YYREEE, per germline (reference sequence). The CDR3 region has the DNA TGTGCCAGCAGCCCCCTGGGGAGATCTTACGAGCAGTACTTC. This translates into CASSPLGRSYEQYF.

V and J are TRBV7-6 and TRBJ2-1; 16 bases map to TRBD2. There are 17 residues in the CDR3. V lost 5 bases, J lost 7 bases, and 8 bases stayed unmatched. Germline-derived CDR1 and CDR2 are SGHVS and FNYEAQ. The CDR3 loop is CASSLGTSGGAWNEQFF. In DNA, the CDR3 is TGTGCCAGCAGCCTGGGGACTAGCGGGGGGGCGTGGAATGAGCAGTTCTTC.

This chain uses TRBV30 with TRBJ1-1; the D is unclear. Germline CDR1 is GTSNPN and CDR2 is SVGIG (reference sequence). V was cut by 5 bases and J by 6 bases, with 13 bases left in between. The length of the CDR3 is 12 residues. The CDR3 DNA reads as TGTGCCTGGGGTTACAAGAAATCTGAAGCTTTCTTT. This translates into CAWGYKKSEAFF.